This T cell receptor beta chain comes out of a study of blood T cell repertoires in COVID-19. Study as a whole: Specimens from acute and convalescent COVID-19 originated in the United States, Italy and Spain. PBMCs, B-cell-depleted T cells, or T cells provided the cDNA or gDNA that made up the material.

V shed 5 bases, J shed 7 bases, and the junction held 8 bases outside the gene matches. The germline gives CDR1 MNHEY, CDR2 SVGAGI. The CDR3 is made up of 13 amino acids. Methods used by the authors: Amplification with reference gene primers provided the estimates of nucleated cell counts. Produced via immunoSEQ multiplex PCR; TCRdb's table is partial and in-frame only. Clonal size and the V and J genes are those of that table, whereas D and trimming came from the DNA. The table shows a few hundred thousand clones, with around 85% occurring only once. The TCR sequence derives from a man between 60 and 70 years old with acute or convalescent COVID-19. V gene TRBV6-5 combines with J gene TRBJ2-7, with TRBD2 identical over 7 bases. The sequencing input was peripheral blood. The CDR3, as DNA: TGTGCCAGCAGTCTTTCGCGGGGGTATGAGCAGTACTTC. This gives the protein CASSLSRGYEQYF.